The next 21 T cell receptor beta chains were all read from a single sample in a study of cytomegalovirus exposure and HLA in healthy donors listed by TCRdb under 2017. The library was built by means of the immunoSEQ multiplex PCR assay. Entries here come from immuneACCESS through TCRdb and include only in-frame sequences with V and J called. Some clones fail to appear in such tables; in the studies checked, an unresolved V gene covers under half of the shortfall, and the cause of the remainder is unknown. The sample profile shows 130,000 or so clones; roughly 90% of them were found once. The ten largest account for under 2% of the sample. The sample taken for sequencing was PBMCs. These receptor sequences come from a woman aged 18-29 years in good health and CMV-seronegative.

The chain employs TRBV7-6 and TRBJ2-7; TRBD2 matches 7 bases. V lost 5 bases, J lost 3 bases, and 16 bases stayed unmatched. This CDR3 is 17 amino acids long. CDR1 and CDR2 (germline): SGHVS, FNYEAQ. Here the CDR3 reads CASSPRVWEGESYEQYF. The CDR3 bases are TGTGCCAGCAGCCCCCGCGTATGGGAGGGCGAGAGCTACGAGCAGTACTTC.

The table lists this clone with a count of one. This chain links TRBV4-3 with TRBJ2-5; possibly TRBD2 for D (7 bases). Between the trimmed V and J ends, which lost 0 bases and 1 base, there was a span of 12 bases. The germline gives CDR1 LGHNA, CDR2 YSLEER. The CDR3 is made up of 16 amino acids. CDR3 region: CASSQEGGGSQETQYF. The CDR3 DNA is TGCGCCAGCAGCCAAGAAGGGGGGGGGTCCCAAGAGACCCAGTACTTC.

The chain links TRBV5-1 to TRBJ2-5; tentative D call: TRBD2 (5 bases). The V end was cut by 4 bases, the J end by 1 base, with 11 bases between. Germline-derived CDR1 and CDR2 are SGHRS and YFSETQ. This CDR3 contains 14 residues. This CDR3 reads CASSLEGRQETQYF. DNA of the CDR3: TGCGCCAGCAGCCTCGAGGGCCGCCAAGAGACCCAGTACTTC.

Only one count was recorded for this clone. The chain couples TRBV7-3 to TRBJ2-1, with TRBD2 matching 8 bases. This CDR3 has 16 amino acids. The J segment lost 7 bases and the V segment lost 5 bases, leaving 13 bases of the junction unmatched. Germline loops: CDR1 SGHTA, CDR2 FQGTGA. This CDR3 is CASSPQRAGGFNEQFF. Written as DNA, the CDR3 is TGTGCCAGCAGCCCACAACGGGCGGGGGGATTTAATGAGCAGTTCTTC. Full variable domain (remainder filled in from reference TRBV7-3 and TRBJ2-1): GAGVSQTPSNKVTEKGKYVELRCDPISGHTALYWYRQSLGQGPEFLIYFQGTGAADDSGLPNDRFFAVRPEGSVSTLKIQRTERGDSAVYLCASSPQRAGGFNEQFFGPGTRLTVL.

This clone has a single count. V is TRBV10-3 and J is TRBJ1-1, with 8 bases identical to TRBD1. The CDR3 extends over 14 amino acids. Germline CDR1 ENHRY, CDR2 SYGVKD. J lost 5 bases, V lost 4 bases, and 6 bases had no gene match. CDR3 loop: CAISADRARTEAFF. CDR3 DNA: TGTGCCATCAGTGCGGACAGGGCGCGGACTGAAGCTTTCTTT.

The rearrangement links TRBV18 to TRBJ2-1, with 8 bases that match TRBD1. The CDR3 sequence is 13 residues long. The ends lost 5 bases at V and 9 bases at J; junction bases unmatched: 6. The germline V gene has CDR1 KGHSH and CDR2 LQKENI. CDR3 nucleotide sequence: TGTGCCAGCTCATACGGACAGGGTGGTGAGCAGTTCTTC. Its translation is CASSYGQGGEQFF.

The V call is TRBV19, the J call TRBJ2-7; D is perhaps TRBD2 (5 bases). V lost 7 bases to trimming and J lost 5 bases, with 21 bases between them. The CDR3 runs 15 residues. CDR1 and CDR2 (germline): LNHDA, SQIVND (reference sequence). Here the CDR3 reads CASTPRGEGPHEQYF. As DNA, the CDR3 is TGTGCCAGTACCCCTCGGGGAGAGGGCCCCCACGAGCAGTACTTC.

The chain uses TRBV5-6 and TRBJ2-1; TRBD2 agrees at 10 bases. CDR3 length: 17 residues. Germline V gene data show CDR1 as SGHDT and CDR2 as YYEEEE. After removal of 4 bases from V and 4 bases from J, the junction contained 11 bases not matched to a gene. The CDR3 nucleotides are TGTGCCAGCAGCCCCCTCGAGCTAGCGGGAGTTTACAATGAGCAGTTCTTC. Encoded protein: CASSPLELAGVYNEQFF. The full variable domain, completed using reference TRBV5-6 and TRBJ2-1, is DAGVTQSPTHLIKTRGQQVTLRCSPKSGHDTVSWYQQALGQGPQFIFQYYEEEERQRGNFPDRFSGHQFPNYSSELNVNALLLGDSALYLCASSPLELAGVYNEQFFGPGTRLTVL.

The J gene is TRBJ2-3, the V gene TRBV4-3; D is possibly TRBD2 (6 bases). V shed 0 bases and J shed 2 bases, with 12 bases lying between them. The CDR3 loop spans 16 amino acids. Germline CDR1 reads LGHNA; CDR2 reads YSLEER. The CDR3 loop reads CASSQDEGGYTDTQYF. CDR3 sequence (DNA): TGCGCCAGCAGCCAAGACGAGGGAGGTTACACAGATACGCAGTATTTT.

The rearrangement links TRBV28 to TRBJ1-4; 7 positions agree with TRBD1. Germline V lookup: CDR1 MDHEN, CDR2 SYDVKM. The CDR3 runs to 12 residues. V dropped 6 bases and J dropped 10; count of bases not matched to a gene: 5. The CDR3 is CASSTGAAKLFF. CDR3 nucleotide sequence: TGTGCCAGCAGCACAGGGGCCGCAAAACTGTTTTTT. The variable domain in full, completed from reference TRBV28 and TRBJ1-4, reads DVKVTQSSRYLVKRTGEKVFLECVQDMDHENMFWYRQDPGLGLRLIYFSYDVKMKEKGDIPEGYSVSREKKERFSLILESASTNQTSMYLCASSTGAAKLFFGSGTQLSVL.

The rearrangement links TRBV5-1 to TRBJ2-2, with 9 bases lining up with TRBD1. The CDR3 has 14 residues. V gave up 4 bases and J gave up 8 bases; unmatched junction bases: 6. Germline V gives CDR1 SGHRS, CDR2 YFSETQ. The CDR3 is CASSRDRGSGELFF. The CDR3 bases are TGCGCCAGCAGCCGAGACAGGGGGTCTGGGGAGCTGTTTTTT.

The chain uses TRBV7-8 and TRBJ2-7; D is perhaps TRBD2 (5 bases). In germline, CDR1 is SGHVS, CDR2 FQNEAQ. The CDR3 covers 17 residues. V dropped 1 base and J dropped 5 bases, with 21 bases sitting between them. CDR3 sequence reads: CASSLGAAILTGDEQYF. CDR3 in DNA: TGTGCCAGCAGCTTAGGGGCGGCTATCCTTACCGGGGACGAGCAGTACTTC.

This clone was observed once. The V gene is TRBV30, the J gene TRBJ2-3; tentatively, D is TRBD2 (7 bases). CDR1 is GTSNPN, CDR2 SVGIG, per germline (reference sequence). The CDR3 has 14 amino acids. Trimming cost V 5 bases and J 1 base, with 13 bases left between them. CDR3 sequence (DNA): TGTGCCTGGGGACTAGGGGGGCGCACAGATACGCAGTATTTT. Encoded protein: CAWGLGGRTDTQYF. Looking up the rest from reference TRBV30 and TRBJ2-3 gives the full variable domain: SQTIHQWPATLVQPVGSPLSLECTVEGTSNPNLYWYRQAAGRGLQLLFYSVGIGQISSEVPQNLSASRPQDRQFILSSKKLLLSDSGFYLCAWGLGGRTDTQYFGPGTRLTVL.

J is TRBJ2-7 and V is TRBV6-1; 9 bases fit TRBD2. The germline V gene encodes CDR1 MNHNS and CDR2 SASEGT. This CDR3 is 15 amino acids long. V gave up 8 bases and J gave up 0 bases; unmatched junction bases: 8. The CDR3 sequence: CASGRTSESSYEQYF. CDR3 bases: TGTGCCAGCGGTCGGACTAGCGAGAGCTCCTACGAGCAGTACTTC.

This rearrangement joins TRBV19 to TRBJ2-6, with TRBD2 matching 8 bases. This CDR3 comprises 17 residues. The V gene's germline CDR1 is LNHDA and CDR2 SQIVND (reference sequence). J was trimmed by 0 bases and V by 4 bases; bases with no gene match: 5. DNA for the CDR3: TGTGCCAGTAGTAGAGCGGGAGCGAACTCTGGGGCCAACGTCCTGACTTTC. This encodes CASSRAGANSGANVLTF.

The chain couples TRBV29-1 to TRBJ2-7; D unclear. The CDR3 spans 12 residues. The V and J ends lost 4 bases and 6 bases respectively, with 13 bases between them. Germline CDR1 reads SQVTM; CDR2 reads ANQGSEA. The CDR3 DNA is TGCAGCGTTGTTGATAGCATCGGCGAGCAGTACTTC. Protein sequence: CSVVDSIGEQYF.

The J gene is TRBJ2-7, the V gene TRBV6-1, with 11 bases lining up with TRBD1. Germline V gene data show CDR1 as MNHNS and CDR2 as SASEGT. V lost 6 bases and J lost 4; bases outside the gene matches: 2. This CDR3 has 13 amino acids. The CDR3 sequence is CASRDRGQYEQYF. In DNA form, the CDR3 reads TGTGCCAGCAGGGACAGGGGGCAGTACGAGCAGTACTTC.

The rearrangement joins TRBV6-6 to TRBJ1-6; TRBD1 agrees at 11 bases. Germline-derived CDR1 and CDR2 are MNHNY and SVGAGI (reference sequence). V gave up 5 bases and J gave up 8 bases; unmatched junction bases: 5. The CDR3 consists of 15 residues. CDR3 in amino acids: CASSGQGAGDSPLHF. CDR3 DNA sequence: TGTGCCAGCAGTGGACAGGGGGCTGGGGATTCACCCCTCCACTTT.

The V and J genes are TRBV10-3 and TRBJ1-5; 9 bases are shared with TRBD1. This CDR3 is 15 amino acids long. Germline-derived CDR1 and CDR2 are ENHRY and SYGVKD. Trimming cost V 0 bases and J 6 bases; bases outside gene matches: 3. CDR3 coding DNA: TGTGCCATCAGTGAGTCGACAGGGGGAGGTCAGCCCCAGCATTTT. As protein: CAISESTGGGQPQHF.

The chain recombines TRBV30 with TRBJ2-7, with a possible D match to TRBD1 (6 bases). The V gene lost 2 bases and the J gene lost 6 bases, with 11 bases spanning the gap. This CDR3 has 12 residues. Germline V lookup: CDR1 GTSNPN, CDR2 SVGIG (reference sequence). CDR3 sequence (DNA): TGTGCCTGGAGTCAGGACAGCCCCGAGCAGTACTTC. It translates to CAWSQDSPEQYF.

The chain employs TRBV7-6 and TRBJ2-3, with D unresolved. The V gene's germline CDR1 is SGHVS and CDR2 FNYEAQ. V dropped 5 bases and J dropped 3 bases, with 6 bases sitting between them. The CDR3 spans 12 residues. CDR3 sequence: CASSSSTDTQYF. CDR3 sequence (DNA): TGTGCCAGCAGCAGCTCGACAGATACGCAGTATTTT.